The clone carrying this TCR beta chain has a count of ten or more. Its antigen is undetermined. CDR3 and TCR beta VDJ profiling relied on a genomic DNA template. Using its own MiXCR run on the reads, TCRdb lists one record per CDR3 protein. The sample comprises approximately 200,000 distinct CDR3 sequences, under 55% of which are singletons, and just under 20% rests with the top ten. The authors sequenced patients whose flow cytometry had shown CD8+CD57+ cell expansion. No patient had been given any therapy when blood was sampled. The CDR3 length is 15 residues. Trimming shortened V by 0 bases and J by 18 bases, and 22 bases separated the two germline ends. The germline V gene has CDR1 SGHRS and CDR2 YFSETQ. This sample was taken from a study of CD8+CD57+ T cells in acquired aplastic anemia. Study-level findings and limits: Patient and control CD8+ Simpson's diversity was not significantly different.

The clonotype originates from a human donor with aplastic anemia. Material: sorted CD4+, CD8+, or CD8+CD57+ T cells (not recorded which) from PBMCs. The chain couples TRBV5-1 to TRBJ1-6; D is perhaps TRBD1 (6 bases). CDR3 nucleotides: TGCGCCAGCAGCTTGGAGGTGGGGACACCCCACCGACGCCACTTT. Translation gives CASSLEVGTPHRRHF.